The sample holds many counts of the clone carrying this T cell receptor beta chain. Its antigen is not identified. Unique molecular identifiers were affixed to discrete cDNA molecules within the library. Per the authors' pipeline: Sequenced samples showed a median of approximately 96,000 TCRs each, with counts running from around 24,000 to 710,000. TCRdb ran MiXCR on the RACE reads and lists one entry per CDR3 protein. TCRdb assigned the V and J calls; the authors' analysis was not used. The sample includes roughly 380,000 distinct CDR3 sequences, approximately 5% seen only once; the top ten take 2.6%. Losses at the gene ends were 6 bases for V and 5 bases for J; bases not matched to a gene: 6. The CDR3 contains 14 residues. Specified time point: pre-sensitization, week 0. Noted treatment: therapeutic diphenylcyclopropenone sensitization with weekly scalp DPC. This sample was taken from a study of human T cells and chemical hapten exposure. Overall study context: Small differences in pooled library volume mainly drove the variation in TCR yields per sample. General study results and limits: The number of TCRs over 1 in 1000 frequency stayed unchanged after DPC.

The TCR sequence derives from a woman in her fifties or sixties with alopecia areata. Some clones in this sample may be carry-over from other donors' samples. The chain recombines TRBV12-3 or TRBV12-4 with TRBJ2-5; 10 bases agree with TRBD2. The sequencing used whole blood, collected in connection with sensitization to the hapten diphenylcyclopropenone (DPC). CDR3 in DNA: TGTGCCAGCAGGATAGCGGGAGGTTCCGAGACCCAGTACTTC. The encoded protein is CASRIAGGSETQYF.